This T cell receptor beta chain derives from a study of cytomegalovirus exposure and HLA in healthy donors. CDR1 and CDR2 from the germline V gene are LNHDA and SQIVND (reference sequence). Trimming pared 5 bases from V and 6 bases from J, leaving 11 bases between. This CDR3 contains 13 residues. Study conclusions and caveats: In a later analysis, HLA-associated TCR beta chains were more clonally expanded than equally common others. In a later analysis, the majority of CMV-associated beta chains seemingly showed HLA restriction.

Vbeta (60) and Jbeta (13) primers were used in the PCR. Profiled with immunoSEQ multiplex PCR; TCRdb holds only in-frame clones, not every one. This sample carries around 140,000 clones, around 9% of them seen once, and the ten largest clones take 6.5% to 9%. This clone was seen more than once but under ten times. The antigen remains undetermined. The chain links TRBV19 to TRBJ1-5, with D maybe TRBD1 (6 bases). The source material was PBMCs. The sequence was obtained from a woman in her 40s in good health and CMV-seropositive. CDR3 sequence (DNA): TGTGCCAGTAGTGGACTAGGGGGTCAGCCCCAGCATTTT. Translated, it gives CASSGLGGQPQHF.